The clone carrying this TCR beta chain was counted at least ten times. Its antigen is still unknown. MiXCR, applied by TCRdb to the reads, yields one record per CDR3 protein. Of around 260,000 distinct CDR3 sequences listed, roughly 9% were seen once; the top ten hold less than 15%. This entry is derived from a study of T cell repertoires in cytomegalovirus infection. Study background: Both CMV infection and a matching HLA type were indicated by public TCR beta signatures. Study conclusions and caveats: CMV-specific TCR beta clonotypes restricted by HLA-C dominated the ex vivo response. Frequencies of public TCR beta families were cumulated, and this identified carriers of CMV plus the relevant HLA.

The source of this sequence is a human donor in good health (CMV status not recorded). Some clones in this sample may be carry-over from other donors' samples. Sequencing was performed on PBMCs.

The CDR3 loop is CASSPRTSGANEQFF. CDR3 bases: TGTGCCAGCAGCCCCCGGACTAGCGGGGCCAATGAGCAGTTCTTC. The chain combines TRBV7-3 with TRBJ2-1; TRBD2 matches at 12 bases. V was pared by 5 bases and J by 6 bases, with 5 bases of the junction left unmatched. Germline V CDR1 and CDR2: SGHTA, FQGTGA. The CDR3 is made up of 15 amino acids.